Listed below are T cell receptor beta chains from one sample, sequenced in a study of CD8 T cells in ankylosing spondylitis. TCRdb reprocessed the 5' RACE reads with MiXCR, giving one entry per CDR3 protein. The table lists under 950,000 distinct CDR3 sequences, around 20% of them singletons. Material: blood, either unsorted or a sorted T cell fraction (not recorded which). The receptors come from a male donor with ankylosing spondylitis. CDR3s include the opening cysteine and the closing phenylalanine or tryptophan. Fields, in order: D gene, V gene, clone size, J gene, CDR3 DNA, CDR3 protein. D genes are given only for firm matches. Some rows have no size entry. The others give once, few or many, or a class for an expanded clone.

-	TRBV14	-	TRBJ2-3	TGTGCCAGCCGAGTTGGTGATACGCAGTATTTT	CASRVGDTQYF
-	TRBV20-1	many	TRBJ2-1	TGCAGTGCTAGAGGCTGGGAAGGGGAACGGTTCTTC	CSARGWEGERFF
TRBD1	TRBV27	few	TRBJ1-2	TGTGCCAGCAGGCCGGGACAGGGAGGCTATGGCTACACCTTC	CASRPGQGGYGYTF
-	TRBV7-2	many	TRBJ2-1	TGTGCCAGCAGCTTAGCTACTGGGAACAATGAGCAGTTCTTC	CASSLATGNNEQFF
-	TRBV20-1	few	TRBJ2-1	TGCGGGTCGGGCGGGGACTACAATGAGCAGTTCTTC	CGSGGDYNEQFF
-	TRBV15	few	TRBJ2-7	TGTGCCACCAGCAGGAGAGGGGGGCTCAACTACGAGCAGTACTTC	CATSRRGGLNYEQYF
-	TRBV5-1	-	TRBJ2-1	TGCGCCAGCAGCCCAGACATCCGGGAGTACAATGAGCAGTTCTTC	CASSPDIREYNEQFF
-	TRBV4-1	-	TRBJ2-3	TGCGCCAGCAGCCAAGGTCCGCAGGTCACAGATACGCAGTATTTT	CASSQGPQVTDTQYF
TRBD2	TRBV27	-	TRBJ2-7	TGTGCCAGCAGTACGGCTAGCGGGAGCTACGAGCAGTACTTC	CASSTASGSYEQYF
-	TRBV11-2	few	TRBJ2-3	TGTGCCAGCAGCTTAGCCGCGATTAGCACAGATACGCAGTATTTT	CASSLAAISTDTQYF
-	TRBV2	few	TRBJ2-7	TGTGCCAGCAGTGATGACTCCCGTTCGGTGCAGTACTTC	CASSDDSRSVQYF
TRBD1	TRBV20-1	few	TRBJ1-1	TGCAGTGCTCCGCAGACAGGGATAAGCGCTGAAGCTTTCTTT	CSAPQTGISAEAFF
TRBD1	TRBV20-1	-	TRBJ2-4	TGCAGTGCTAGGGGTTTGACAGGGGCTCCAGGAAACATTCAGTACTTC	CSARGLTGAPGNIQYF
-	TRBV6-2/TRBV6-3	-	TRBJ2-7	TGTGCCAGCACTACTGCGGGGTACGAGCAGTACTTC	CASTTAGYEQYF
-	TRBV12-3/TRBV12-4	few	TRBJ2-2	TGTGCCAGCAGTTTACTGGGGTCCAGGACCGGGGAGCTGTTTTTT	CASSLLGSRTGELFF
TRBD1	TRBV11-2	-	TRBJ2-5	TGTGCCAGCAGCTTAGGGGACAGGGATTATGAGACCCAGTACTTC	CASSLGDRDYETQYF
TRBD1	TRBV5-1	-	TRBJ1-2	TGCGCCAGGATACAGGGGGGAGACTATGGCTACACCTTC	CARIQGGDYGYTF
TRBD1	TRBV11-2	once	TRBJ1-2	TGTGCCAGCAGCTTTACAGGGGAAGGTCTAGGCTACACCTTC	CASSFTGEGLGYTF
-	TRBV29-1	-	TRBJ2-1	TGCAGCGCCATTCTACCCAAGTACAATGAGCAGTTCTTC	CSAILPKYNEQFF
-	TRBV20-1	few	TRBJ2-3	TGCAGTGCCGGTGGCTGGAACGAAGTCGCAGATACGCAGTATTTT	CSAGGWNEVADTQYF
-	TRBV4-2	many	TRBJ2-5	TGTGCCAGCAGCCAAGGTCTTGTAAGTGGGGAAGAGACCCAGTACTTC	CASSQGLVSGEETQYF
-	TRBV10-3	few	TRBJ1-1	TGTGCCAGCTGCAGTATGATGAACACTGAAGCTTTCTTT	CASCSMMNTEAFF
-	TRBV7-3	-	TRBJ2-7	TGTGCCAGCAGCCTAGCGTTTGGGGGCGAGCAGTACTTC	CASSLAFGGEQYF
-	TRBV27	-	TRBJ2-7	TGTGCCAGCAGTCTGCGACGACAGAGCTCCTACGAGCAGTACTTC	CASSLRRQSSYEQYF
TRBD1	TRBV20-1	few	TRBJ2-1	TGCAGTGCTAGAGATGCAGGGACAGGGGGGACCTACAATGAGCAGTTCTTC	CSARDAGTGGTYNEQFF
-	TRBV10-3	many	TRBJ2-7	TGTGCCATCTCCCGGCTCGGGCAGGGGATCACCTACGAGCAGTACTTC	CAISRLGQGITYEQYF
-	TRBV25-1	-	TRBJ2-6	TGTGCCAGCAGTGAATCGCAAAGCTCTGGGGCCAACGTCCTGACTTTC	CASSESQSSGANVLTF
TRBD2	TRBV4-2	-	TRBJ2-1	TGTGCCAGCAGCCAAGCCGCCCTAGCGGGAGGTAACAATGAGCAGTTCTTC	CASSQAALAGGNNEQFF
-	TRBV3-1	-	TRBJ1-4	TGTGCCAGCAGCCAAGATCGTGTCAGACTAAATGAAAAACTGTTTTTT	CASSQDRVRLNEKLFF
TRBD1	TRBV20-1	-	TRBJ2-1	TGCAGTGCTAGCTTTGGGACAGGGGAAAGTAATGAGCAGTTCTTC	CSASFGTGESNEQFF
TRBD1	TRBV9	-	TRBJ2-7	TGTGCCAGCAGCCCTCAGGGACAGGGATCCTACGAGCAGTACTTC	CASSPQGQGSYEQYF
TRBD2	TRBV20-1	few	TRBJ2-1	TGCAGTGCTAGACAAAGACTAGCGGGGGCCTACAATGAGCAGTTCTTC	CSARQRLAGAYNEQFF
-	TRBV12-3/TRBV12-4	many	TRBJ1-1	TGTGCCAGCAGTTTATTGGGGGGCTTGGAGGCTTTCTTT	CASSLLGGLEAFF
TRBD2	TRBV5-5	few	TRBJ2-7	TGTGCCAGCAGCTTGGTTCTAGCGGGAGATCGGGAGCAGTACTTC	CASSLVLAGDREQYF
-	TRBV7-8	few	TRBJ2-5	TGTGCCAGCAGCTTAGCCACTCGCGGGTACAGGGAGACCCAGTACTTC	CASSLATRGYRETQYF
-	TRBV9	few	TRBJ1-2	TGTGCCAGCAGCGTAGGCGGAACAGGGTCTGGTGGCTACACCTTC	CASSVGGTGSGGYTF